The entry that follows covers one TCR beta chain sequence. Its antigen is currently unknown. The entry originates in a study of T cell responses to AZD1222 COVID-19 vaccine. General study findings and limits: Across spike, vaccine-associated CD4 TCRs were found, dominant at 160-218 and 743-854. Close to half of all spike-specific TCRs reportedly target regions of the variants that are unmutated.

The V segment lost 5 bases and the J segment 4 bases; nucleotides outside the gene matches: 3. Germline V gene data show CDR1 as SGDLS and CDR2 as YYNGEE. This CDR3 has 13 residues. The protocol was immunoSEQ multiplex PCR, while the TCRdb copy is restricted to in-frame clones and leaves out a portion. The sample has more than 85,000 clones; 65% to 90% are singletons. The origin of this receptor is an adult in good health. The rearrangement uses TRBV9 and TRBJ1-1, with TRBD1 matching over 9 bases. Here the sequenced sample was peripheral blood, taken on day 0 of AZD1222 vaccination. DNA of the CDR3: TGTGCCAGCAGGACAGGGGGGGCCACTGAAGCTTTCTTT. It is translated as CASRTGGATEAFF.